This T cell receptor (beta chain) was observed in a study of shared clonotypes between healthy human individuals. Regarding the study as a whole: Some clonotypes were shared by all four sorted-subset donors, while others were not shared. The non-shared ones had lower generation probabilities than the shared ones. It was only blood that was sampled, and tissue repertoires likely differ.

Trimming stripped 0 bases from V and 1 base from J, with 10 bases between. The CDR3 loop spans 15 amino acids. Germline assignment: CDR1 SGHRS and CDR2 YFSETQ. Method: immunoSEQ multiplex PCR; TCRdb's copy keeps in-frame clones and lacks some. The table records 2 million or so clones, around 95% of them present only once. For this clone: The antigen remains undetermined.

This chain links TRBV5-1 with TRBJ1-2; unclear D gene. Sequenced input: naive CD4+ T cells sorted from blood. Stated subset: CD45RA+ positively selected. This TCR was sampled from a man aged 18 to 35 in good health. This CDR3 is CASSLGPTFNYGYTF. CDR3 nucleotides: TGCGCCAGCAGCTTGGGCCCCACGTTTAACTATGGCTACACCTTC.